The 9 T cell receptor beta chains reported below all come from one sample, sequenced in a study of T cells after yellow fever vaccination. One entry per CDR3 protein, called by TCRdb with MiXCR from the 5' RACE reads. The table includes approximately 340,000 distinct CDR3 sequences, roughly 8.7% detected once. The starting material was PBMCs, obtained on the day of the first yellow fever vaccination. Receptors originate from a man aged 18 to 29 who received the YFV17D yellow fever vaccine.

Here the CDR3 DNA reads TGCAGCGTTGAAGACGGACGGGGGGGGACCGGGGAGCTGTTTTTT. Amino acids: CSVEDGRGGTGELFF. J is TRBJ2-2 and V is TRBV29-1; 8 bases match TRBD2. Trimming cost V 0 bases and J 5 bases; bases outside gene matches: 5. CDR1 is SQVTM, CDR2 ANQGSEA, per germline. The CDR3 consists of 15 residues.

The chain carries TRBV5-6 and TRBJ2-2, with D possibly matching TRBD2 (5 bases). V lost 6 bases and J 5 bases, leaving 11 bases between the germline ends. This CDR3 has 13 amino acids. Germline V gene sequence: CDR1 SGHDT, CDR2 YYEEEE. CDR3 DNA: TGTGCCAGCATCCAAAAGCGGACCGGGGAGCTGTTTTTT. It encodes CASIQKRTGELFF. Full variable domain (outside the CDR3, taken from reference TRBV5-6 and TRBJ2-2): DAGVTQSPTHLIKTRGQQVTLRCSPKSGHDTVSWYQQALGQGPQFIFQYYEEEERQRGNFPDRFSGHQFPNYSSELNVNALLLGDSALYLCASIQKRTGELFFGEGSRLTVL.

The V and J genes are TRBV20-1 and TRBJ2-1; 13 bases line up with TRBD2. CDR1 is DFQATT, CDR2 SNEGSKA, per germline (reference sequence). V gave up 5 bases and J gave up 10 bases; unmatched junction bases: 8. The CDR3 covers 14 residues. CDR3 region: CSAVTSGGSREQFF. The DNA of the CDR3 is TGCAGTGCTGTGACTAGCGGGGGGTCTAGAGAGCAGTTCTTC.

In this sample, this clonotype turned up many times. The V call is TRBV4-2, the J call TRBJ2-2, with D possibly TRBD1 on 6 matching bases. Per the germline V gene, CDR1 is LGHNA and CDR2 is YNFKEQ. The V end was cut by 1 base, the J end by 9 bases, with 15 bases between. The CDR3 covers 15 residues. For the CDR3, the DNA is TGTGCCAGCAGCCAAGCTGTACAGGGAAGGAGGGAGCTGTTTTTT. Amino acids: CASSQAVQGRRELFF.

This clonotype was counted only a few times. The J gene is TRBJ2-2, the V gene TRBV7-3; 9 nucleotides agree with TRBD2. V gave up 3 bases and J gave up 10 bases; unmatched junction bases: 9. Germline values: CDR1 SGHTA, CDR2 FQGTGA. The CDR3 totals 15 residues. The CDR3 is CASSFLASGVEELFF. Written as DNA, the CDR3 is TGTGCCAGCAGCTTCCTGGCTAGCGGGGTCGAGGAGCTGTTTTTT.

The sample holds many counts of this clonotype. V is TRBV10-3 and J is TRBJ2-7; D is perhaps TRBD1 (5 bases). Germline values: CDR1 ENHRY, CDR2 SYGVKD. Trimming removed 7 bases at V and 6 bases at J, with 16 bases between. This CDR3 spans 13 amino acids. The DNA for the CDR3 is TGTGCCATCACCAGGGAAGGGCTACTCGAGCAGTACTTC. Its translation: CAITREGLLEQYF.

This clonotype was seen only a few times. The rearrangement links TRBV7-9 to TRBJ2-3, with TRBD2 identical over 15 bases. Germline V gene data show CDR1 as SEHNR and CDR2 as FQNEAQ (reference sequence). CDR3 size: 16 residues. Trimming removed 3 bases from V and 6 bases from J; junction bases left unmatched: 4. In DNA form, the CDR3 reads TGTGCCAGCAGCTTCGGACTAGCGGGGGGGCTTGATACGCAGTATTTT. Amino acid sequence: CASSFGLAGGLDTQYF. The variable domain in full, completed from reference TRBV7-9 and TRBJ2-3, reads DTGVSQNPRHKITKRGQNVTFRCDPISEHNRLYWYRQTLGQGPEFLTYFQNEAQLEKSRLLSDRFSAERPKGSFSTLEIQRTEQGDSAMYLCASSFGLAGGLDTQYFGPGTRLTVL.

The rearrangement uses TRBV12-3 or TRBV12-4 and TRBJ2-1; no definite D call. CDR3 length equals 16 residues. The V gene lost 0 bases and the J gene lost 5 bases, with 14 bases spanning the gap. CDR3 DNA: TGTGCCAGCAGTTTAGCACCAGTCCGAGCGAACAATGAGCAGTTCTTC. Translation: CASSLAPVRANNEQFF.

CDR3 bases: TGTGCCAGCAGCGAAGGGATAAGCACCGGGGAGCTGTTTTTT. This codes for CASSEGISTGELFF. V is TRBV9 and J is TRBJ2-2, with D unclear. In germline, CDR1 is SGDLS, CDR2 YYNGEE. Trimming took 3 bases from V and 4 from J, leaving 10 bases between them. The CDR3 sequence is 14 residues long.